Detailed here is one T cell receptor (beta chain). The sample comes from a study of blood T cell repertoires in COVID-19. Using immunoSEQ multiplex PCR, the repertoire was profiled, and TCRdb retains in-frame clones only, with some absent. Of under 200,000 clones in the sample, around 82% were seen once. V lost 4 bases and J 0 bases, leaving 13 bases between the germline ends. Per the germline V gene, CDR1 is LGHDT and CDR2 is YNNKEL (reference sequence). CDR3 length: 15 amino acids. Sequencing was carried out using PBMCs or T cells enriched from blood (not recorded which). The chain links TRBV3-1 (or the pseudogene TRBV3-2) to TRBJ2-7, with D possibly being TRBD2 (6 bases). This TCR derives from a woman in her sixties or seventies with acute COVID-19. CDR3 residues: CASSRGAKYSYEQYV. CDR3 nucleotides: TGTGCCAGCAGCCGCGGGGCGAAGTACTCCTACGAGCAGTACGTC.